This TCR beta chain was observed in a study of OX40 agonist ivuxolimab in advanced cancers. V was clipped by 5 bases and J by 2 bases, with 13 bases between them. The CDR3 runs 14 residues. Per germline, CDR1 MNHEY and CDR2 SMNVEV (reference sequence). Study findings and constraints: Compared with CD4+, CD8+ T cells on average had more expanded clones.

Assay used: immunoSEQ multiplex PCR; TCRdb lists only in-frame clones, some missing. The profile covers 100,000 or so clones, with more than 90% appearing a single time and about 3.4% taken by the ten largest. Details on this clone: Its antigen is not identified.

The clonotype originates from an adult with an advanced solid tumor such as melanoma, head and neck, liver or kidney cancer. The sequences come from CD4+ or CD8+ T cells sorted from blood, collected in a trial of the OX40 agonist ivuxolimab. The gene calls are TRBV27 and TRBJ2-7; tentative D call: TRBD1 (5 bases). The CDR3 reads CASSIGHQTYEQYF. CDR3 in DNA: TGTGCCAGCAGTATCGGACATCAGACCTACGAGCAGTACTTC.